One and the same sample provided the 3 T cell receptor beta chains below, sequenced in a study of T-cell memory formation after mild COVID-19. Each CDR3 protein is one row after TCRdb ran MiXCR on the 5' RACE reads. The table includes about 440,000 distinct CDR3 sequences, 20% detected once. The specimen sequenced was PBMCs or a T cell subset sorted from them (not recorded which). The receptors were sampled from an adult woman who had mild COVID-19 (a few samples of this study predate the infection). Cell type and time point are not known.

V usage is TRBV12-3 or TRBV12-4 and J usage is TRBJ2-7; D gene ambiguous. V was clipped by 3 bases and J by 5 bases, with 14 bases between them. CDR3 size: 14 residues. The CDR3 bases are TGTGCCAGCAGTTTGGCAGGTTTGGAACACGAGCAGTACTTC. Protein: CASSLAGLEHEQYF.

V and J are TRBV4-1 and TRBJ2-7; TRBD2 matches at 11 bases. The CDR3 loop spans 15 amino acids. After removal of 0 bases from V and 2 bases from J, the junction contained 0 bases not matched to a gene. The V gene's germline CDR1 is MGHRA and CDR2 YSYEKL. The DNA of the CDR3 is TGCGCCAGCAGCCAAGATAGCGGGGGGGCCTACGAGCAGTACTTC. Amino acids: CASSQDSGGAYEQYF.

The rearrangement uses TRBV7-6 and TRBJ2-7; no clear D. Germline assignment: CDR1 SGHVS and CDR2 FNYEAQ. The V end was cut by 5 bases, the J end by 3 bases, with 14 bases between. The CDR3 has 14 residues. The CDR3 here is CASSREDGFYEQYF. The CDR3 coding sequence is TGTGCCAGCAGCCGCGAGGACGGATTCTACGAGCAGTACTTC.